The following is a T cell receptor (beta chain) sequence with its context. Germline CDR1 reads MNHEY; CDR2 reads SMNVEV (reference sequence). V was trimmed by 2 bases and J by 6 bases, leaving 13 bases between them. The CDR3 has 14 amino acids. These data originate in a study of blood T cell repertoires in COVID-19. Study background: There were acute and convalescent COVID-19 samples, and they came from the United States, Italy and Spain. Nucleic acid was either cDNA or gDNA, and it came from T cells, B-cell-depleted T cells, or PBMCs.

Repertoires were generated with immunoSEQ multiplex PCR, while TCRdb's copy carries only in-frame clones and drops some. In the table there are about 110,000 clones, approximately 91% of which are singletons. This TCR derives from a woman between 70 and 85 years old who had recovered from COVID-19. Sequenced: peripheral blood. The rearrangement links TRBV27 to TRBJ2-5; perhaps TRBD2 as D (5 bases). Here the CDR3 reads CASSLKDFRKTQYF. CDR3 coding DNA: TGTGCCAGCAGTTTAAAGGACTTTAGAAAGACCCAGTACTTC.